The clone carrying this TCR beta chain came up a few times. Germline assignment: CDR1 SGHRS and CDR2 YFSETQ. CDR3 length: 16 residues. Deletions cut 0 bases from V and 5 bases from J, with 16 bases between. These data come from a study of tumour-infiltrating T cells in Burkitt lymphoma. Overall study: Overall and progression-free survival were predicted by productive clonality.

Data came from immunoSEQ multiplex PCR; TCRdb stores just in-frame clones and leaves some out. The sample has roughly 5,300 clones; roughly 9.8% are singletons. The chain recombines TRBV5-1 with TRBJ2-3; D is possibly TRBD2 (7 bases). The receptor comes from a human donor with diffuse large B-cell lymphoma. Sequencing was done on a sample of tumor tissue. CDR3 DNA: TGCGCCAGCAGCTTGGGTGCGTCGGGGGGCCTAGATACGCAGTATTTT. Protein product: CASSLGASGGLDTQYF.